The 16 T cell receptor beta chains reported below all come from one sample, sequenced in a study of control samples from healthy donors and cancer patients. The assay was immunoSEQ multiplex PCR, and TCRdb's table has in-frame clones only and misses some. The sample consists of 100,000 to 150,000 clones, around 87% of them appearing once. The sample was blood. The receptors stem from a man in his 60s in good health.

This chain connects TRBV12-2 to TRBJ1-2; the table's D call of TRBD1 was not tested on the DNA. TRBV12-2 is annotated as a pseudogene. The CDR3 consists of 13 residues. CDR3 sequence (DNA): TGTGCAAGTCCCATCGACAGTGACTATGGCTACACCTTC. Translating gives CASPIDSDYGYTF.

This clone was found once. The chain recombines TRBV7-2 with TRBJ1-3; D unclear. The CDR3 is 15 residues long. V was cut by 1 base and J by 1 base, with 8 bases left in between. Germline-derived CDR1 and CDR2 are SGHTA and FQGNSA. CDR3: CASSLEGPSGNTIYF. In nucleotides, the CDR3 is TGTGCCAGCAGCTTAGAGGGTCCATCTGGAAACACCATATATTTT.

The V call is TRBV28, the J call TRBJ1-3; D may be TRBD1 (6 bases). Between the trimmed V and J ends, which lost 1 base and 2 bases, there was a span of 9 bases. CDR1 is MDHEN, CDR2 SYDVKM, per germline. This CDR3 has 15 residues. CDR3 sequence (DNA): TGTGCCAGCAGTTTATCGGCAGGGGCTGGAAACACCATATATTTT. It codes for CASSLSAGAGNTIYF.

The CDR3: CASVNVQGGAYEQYF. The CDR3 DNA follows: TGTGCCAGCGTGAATGTGCAGGGAGGAGCCTACGAGCAGTACTTC. This chain joins TRBV6-6 and TRBJ2-7; possibly TRBD2 for D (6 bases). The germline V and J ends were trimmed by 8 bases and 2 bases, with 19 bases remaining between them. CDR3 length: 15 amino acids. From germline, CDR1 is MNHNY and CDR2 SVGAGI (reference sequence).

The J gene is TRBJ1-2, the V gene TRBV30; a possible D gene is TRBD1 (5 bases). V was cut by 0 bases and J by 6 bases, with 14 bases left in between. The CDR3 loop spans 14 amino acids. Germline-derived CDR1 and CDR2 are GTSNPN and SVGIG (reference sequence). The CDR3 region is CAWSVTRAGNGYTF. CDR3 nucleotide sequence: TGTGCCTGGAGTGTAACACGGGCAGGGAATGGCTACACCTTC. Based on the CDR3 plus reference TRBV30 and TRBJ1-2, the full variable domain is SQTIHQWPATLVQPVGSPLSLECTVEGTSNPNLYWYRQAAGRGLQLLFYSVGIGQISSEVPQNLSASRPQDRQFILSSKKLLLSDSGFYLCAWSVTRAGNGYTFGSGTRLTVV.

This clone was counted once. The V gene is TRBV19, the J gene TRBJ1-5; 7 bases are shared with TRBD1. The V and J ends lost 4 bases and 5 bases, in that order; junction bases with no gene match: 8. The CDR3 has 15 residues. Germline values: CDR1 LNHDA, CDR2 SQIVND (reference sequence). The DNA for the CDR3 is TGTGCCAGTAGTACCGCCGGGACAGAATATCAGCCCCAGCATTTT. Its translation: CASSTAGTEYQPQHF.

Here the CDR3 DNA reads TGTGCCATCAGTACAGAGCCCGGCTACGAGCAGTACTTC. It specifies CAISTEPGYEQYF. The rearrangement joins TRBV10-3 to TRBJ2-7; D uncertain. CDR1 is ENHRY, CDR2 SYGVKD, per germline. This CDR3 comprises 13 residues. Trimming cost V 5 bases and J 3 bases, with 11 bases left between them.

The V gene is TRBV7-3, the J gene TRBJ1-1; 8 bases are shared with TRBD1. V lost 0 bases and J lost 1; bases outside the gene matches: 1. This CDR3 region has 15 residues. Germline assignment: CDR1 SGHTA and CDR2 FQGTGA. CDR3 in amino acids: CASSLTGTGNTEAFF. The CDR3 DNA is TGTGCCAGCAGCTTAACGGGGACAGGGAACACTGAAGCTTTCTTT.

The rearrangement joins TRBV24-1 to TRBJ1-5, with D maybe TRBD1 (5 bases). The V end was cut by 4 bases, the J end by 9 bases, with 21 bases between. Germline V lookup: CDR1 KGHDR, CDR2 SFDVKD. CDR3 size: 16 residues. The CDR3 region is CATSDPQAGRSGPQHF. Written as DNA, the CDR3 is TGTGCCACCAGTGACCCCCAGGCAGGGAGGTCAGGGCCCCAGCATTTT.

The J gene is TRBJ2-5, the V gene TRBV27; perhaps TRBD1 as D (6 bases). The CDR3 extends over 15 amino acids. The germline V gene encodes CDR1 MNHEY and CDR2 SMNVEV (reference sequence). The V end lost 6 bases, the J end lost 0 bases, and 14 bases lay between the germline ends. The DNA of the CDR3 is TGTGCCAGCAGCAAACTTCGGACAGACCAAGAGACCCAGTACTTC. This gives the protein CASSKLRTDQETQYF.

The chain recombines TRBV11-2 with TRBJ2-1; tentative D call: TRBD2 (6 bases). Trimming took 5 bases from V and 7 from J, leaving 15 bases between them. CDR1 and CDR2 (germline): SGHAT, FQNNGV. The CDR3 is 14 amino acids. The CDR3: CASSRLAGLNEQFF. DNA of the CDR3: TGTGCCAGCAGCCGACTGGCGGGGCTTAATGAGCAGTTCTTC.

J is TRBJ1-4 and V is TRBV19; no reliable D call. CDR1 is LNHDA, CDR2 SQIVND, per germline (reference sequence). The CDR3 runs 14 residues. V lost 3 bases, J lost 3 bases, and 8 bases lay in between. The CDR3 DNA is TGTGCCAGTAGTATGAACCTACCTAATGAAAAACTGTTTTTT. Translated, it gives CASSMNLPNEKLFF. Combining the CDR3 with reference TRBV19 and TRBJ1-4 gives the whole variable domain DGGITQSPKYLFRKEGQNVTLSCEQNLNHDAMYWYRQDPGQGLRLIYYSQIVNDFQKGDIAEGYSVSREKKESFPLTVTSAQKNPTAFYLCASSMNLPNEKLFFGSGTQLSVL.

Only one count was recorded for this clone. This chain connects TRBV7-3 to TRBJ2-2; 10 bases match TRBD1. This CDR3 spans 17 amino acids. Per germline, CDR1 SGHTA and CDR2 FQGTGA. The V and J ends lost 5 bases and 5 bases, in that order; junction bases with no gene match: 11. CDR3 sequence (DNA): TGTGCCAGCAGCGCTACCGCCGGGACAGGGGTTACCGGGGAGCTGTTTTTT. Residues: CASSATAGTGVTGELFF.

This rearrangement joins TRBV24-1 to TRBJ2-3; maybe TRBD1 (6 bases). V was shortened by 3 bases and J by 2 bases, with 11 bases between the two germline ends. The CDR3 has 15 amino acids. Germline V gene lookup returns CDR1 KGHDR and CDR2 SFDVKD. CDR3 sequence: CATSDPRTVTDTQYF. The CDR3 coding sequence is TGTGCCACCAGTGATCCCCGGACAGTCACAGATACGCAGTATTTT.

This chain links TRBV7-2 with TRBJ1-1; D might be TRBD1 (5 bases). The CDR3 totals 15 residues. From germline, CDR1 is SGHTA and CDR2 FQGNSA. V lost 1 base and J lost 4, with 13 bases in between. The CDR3 DNA is TGTGCCAGCAGCTTAGATAAGGGACGAGGCACTGAAGCTTTCTTT. Its protein product is CASSLDKGRGTEAFF.

This rearrangement joins TRBV28 to TRBJ1-4; D is perhaps TRBD1 (5 bases). The CDR3 has 14 residues. Germline V gene data show CDR1 as MDHEN and CDR2 as SYDVKM. V lost 1 base and J lost 7, with 10 bases in between. CDR3 sequence (DNA): TGTGCCAGCAGTTTATTGGGGGTCTCTGAAAAACTGTTTTTT. Protein sequence: CASSLLGVSEKLFF. The full variable domain, completed using reference TRBV28 and TRBJ1-4, is DVKVTQSSRYLVKRTGEKVFLECVQDMDHENMFWYRQDPGLGLRLIYFSYDVKMKEKGDIPEGYSVSREKKERFSLILESASTNQTSMYLCASSLLGVSEKLFFGSGTQLSVL.